A single sample gave rise to the 31 T cell receptor beta chains below, sequenced in a study of cytomegalovirus exposure and HLA in healthy donors. 13 Jbeta primers and 60 Vbeta primers were used for the PCR. The table came from immunoSEQ multiplex PCR; TCRdb's copy has only in-frame clones and leaves some out. The sample includes a few hundred thousand clones, around 90% of them seen just once. What was sequenced was PBMCs. All receptors come from a girl aged 2 to 9 in good health and CMV-seronegative.

The gene calls are TRBV4-1 and TRBJ2-1; 14 bases match TRBD2. This CDR3 comprises 17 residues. With V trimmed by 0 bases and J by 8 bases, 6 bases remained unmatched. From germline, CDR1 is MGHRA and CDR2 YSYEKL. The CDR3 reads CASSQDGTSGSSDEQFF. DNA for the CDR3: TGCGCCAGCAGCCAAGATGGGACTAGCGGGAGCTCGGATGAGCAGTTCTTC.

This chain joins TRBV20-1 and TRBJ2-3; D gene uncertain. Germline lookup yields CDR1 DFQATT and CDR2 SNEGSKA (reference sequence). This CDR3 has 11 amino acids. Trimming removed 4 bases at V and 6 bases at J, with 8 bases between. The DNA of the CDR3 is TGCAGTGCTAACTCTCGCGATACGCAGTATTTT. It specifies CSANSRDTQYF.

The genes are TRBV7-2 and TRBJ1-5, with D hard to call. V was clipped by 5 bases and J by 0 bases, with 14 bases between them. The V gene's germline CDR1 is SGHTA and CDR2 FQGNSA. CDR3 size: 16 residues. CDR3 in DNA: TGTGCCAGCAGCCCCCCAGACATTGCTAGCAATCAGCCCCAGCATTTT. Translating gives CASSPPDIASNQPQHF.

This rearrangement joins TRBV7-9 to TRBJ2-3, with D possibly being TRBD2 (7 bases). This CDR3 is 14 amino acids long. Trimming took 4 bases from V and 4 from J, leaving 12 bases between them. Looked up from germline, CDR1 is SEHNR and CDR2 is FQNEAQ (reference sequence). CDR3 region: CASSSGGPADTQYF. The CDR3 coding sequence is TGTGCCAGCAGCTCCGGGGGGCCAGCAGATACGCAGTATTTT.

In this sample, this clone turned up a few times. This sequence joins TRBV19 and TRBJ1-1; D ambiguous. The germline V and J ends were trimmed by 8 bases and 1 base, with 14 bases remaining between them. The germline V gene has CDR1 LNHDA and CDR2 SQIVND (reference sequence). CDR3 length: 14 residues. Here the CDR3 DNA reads TGTGCCAGTCGGTGGTATGAGGGGAACACTGAAGCTTTCTTT. Translating it yields CASRWYEGNTEAFF.

This chain uses TRBV6-5 with TRBJ2-1; TRBD2 matches 7 bases. The V segment lost 5 bases and the J segment 8 bases; nucleotides outside the gene matches: 3. Per germline, CDR1 MNHEY and CDR2 SVGAGI. The CDR3 extends over 12 amino acids. The DNA of the CDR3 is TGTGCCAGCAGTCGACTAGCCGATGAGCAGTTCTTC. This codes for CASSRLADEQFF.

In regard to this clone: One end of the junction fails to match germline, which may point to a read error. This sample includes further DNA sequences coding for the same CDR3. The chain combines TRBV5-4 with TRBJ2-2, with TRBD2 identical over 7 bases. Germline values: CDR1 SGHNT, CDR2 YYREEE (reference sequence). This CDR3 is built from 15 residues. The CDR3 here is CASSRGGSASGELFF. CDR3 in DNA: TGTGCCAGCAGCCGGGGCGGGAGTGCATCCGGGGAGCTGTTTTTC. Looking up the rest from reference TRBV5-4 and TRBJ2-2 gives the full variable domain: ETGVTQSPTHLIKTRGQQVTLRCSSQSGHNTVSWYQQALGQGPQFIFQYYREEENGRGNFPPRFSGLQFPNYSSELNVNALELDDSALYLCASSRGGSASGELFFGEGSRLTVL.

The chain uses TRBV9 and TRBJ2-7; TRBD2 agrees at 14 bases. V shed 3 bases and J 5 bases; nucleotides not matched to a gene: 10. This CDR3 contains 17 residues. Germline lookup yields CDR1 SGDLS and CDR2 YYNGEE. Written as DNA, the CDR3 is TGTGCCAGCAGCGCGGGGACTAGCGGGAGTGGGTTGCACGAGCAGTACTTC. The encoded protein is CASSAGTSGSGLHEQYF.

The chain links TRBV6-5 to TRBJ2-2; no firm D call. The CDR3 is 14 residues long. Looked up from germline, CDR1 is MNHEY and CDR2 is SVGAGI. V was clipped by 7 bases and J by 0 bases, with 9 bases between them. In DNA, the CDR3 is TGTGCCAGCAACCCACAAGCGAACACCGGGGAGCTGTTTTTT. Translation: CASNPQANTGELFF.

The rearrangement uses TRBV29-1 and TRBJ2-7, with TRBD2 matching over 7 bases. V gave up 1 base and J gave up 6 bases; unmatched junction bases: 3. CDR3 size: 12 residues. Germline V gives CDR1 SQVTM, CDR2 ANQGSEA. CDR3 nucleotide sequence: TGCAGCGTTGAAGGTTCGGGGGGCGAGCAGTACTTC. Protein product: CSVEGSGGEQYF.

This chain joins TRBV29-1 and TRBJ2-3, with 7 bases fitting TRBD2. The germline gives CDR1 SQVTM, CDR2 ANQGSEA. CDR3 length equals 17 residues. The J segment lost 5 bases and the V segment lost 0 bases, leaving 14 bases of the junction unmatched. The CDR3 loop reads CSVEDPLGEAGVDTQYF. The CDR3 region has the DNA TGCAGCGTTGAAGACCCTCTGGGTGAGGCGGGAGTAGATACGCAGTATTTT.

The J gene is TRBJ2-1, the V gene TRBV6-6, with TRBD1 as a possible D gene (5 bases). V was shortened by 6 bases and J by 4 bases, with 13 bases between the two germline ends. The CDR3 consists of 14 residues. Germline CDR1 reads MNHNY; CDR2 reads SVGAGI (reference sequence). The CDR3 protein is CASRITGRYNEQFF. DNA of the CDR3: TGTGCCAGCAGAATTACAGGACGGTACAATGAGCAGTTCTTC.

This clone was seen just once. The chain uses TRBV27 and TRBJ2-1; 11 nucleotides line up with TRBD2. The CDR3 extends over 15 amino acids. The V and J ends lost 2 bases and 7 bases, in that order; junction bases with no gene match: 4. Germline values: CDR1 MNHEY, CDR2 SMNVEV (reference sequence). CDR3 protein: CASSLVAGGRNEQFF. The CDR3 nucleotides read TGTGCCAGCAGTTTAGTAGCGGGAGGGAGGAATGAGCAGTTCTTC.

This rearrangement joins TRBV5-1 to TRBJ2-1; 7 bases line up with TRBD2. There are 12 residues in the CDR3. From germline, CDR1 is SGHRS and CDR2 YFSETQ. V gave up 0 bases and J gave up 12 bases; unmatched junction bases: 3. The DNA of the CDR3 is TGCGCCAGCAGCTTGGGCGGACTAGGGCAGTTCTTC. Its translation: CASSLGGLGQFF.

This chain links TRBV7-8 with TRBJ2-1; 7 nucleotides match TRBD1. CDR1 is SGHVS, CDR2 FQNEAQ, per germline. V shed 6 bases, J shed 0 bases, and the junction held 5 bases outside the gene matches. The CDR3 runs to 15 residues. CDR3 sequence (DNA): TGTGCCAGCAGACGAGACAGGGTCTCCTACAATGAGCAGTTCTTC. Amino acid sequence: CASRRDRVSYNEQFF.

This rearrangement joins TRBV2 to TRBJ1-4, with 9 bases lining up with TRBD1. The germline CDR1 and CDR2 sequences are SNHLY and FYNNEI. The CDR3 sequence is 14 residues long. The V gene end was trimmed by 6 bases and the J gene end by 12 bases; junction bases not matched to a gene: 11. For the CDR3, the DNA is TGTGCCAGCAGAAAACCGGGACAGGGAGGGGAACTGTTTTTT. Encoded protein: CASRKPGQGGELFF.

The chain carries TRBV14 and TRBJ2-1, with 12 bases lining up with TRBD2. V trimming: 2 bases; J trimming: 11 bases; junction bases outside the gene matches: 4. Germline V gives CDR1 SGHDN, CDR2 FVKESK. The CDR3 is 14 amino acids. This CDR3 is CASSQLAGGPQQFF. The CDR3 DNA is TGTGCCAGCAGCCAACTAGCGGGAGGGCCGCAGCAGTTCTTC.

The gene calls are TRBV27 and TRBJ2-7, with TRBD2 identical over 12 bases. This CDR3 has 15 residues. V lost 5 bases to trimming and J lost 4 bases; unmatched junction nucleotides: 6. Looked up from germline, CDR1 is MNHEY and CDR2 is SMNVEV (reference sequence). In nucleotides, the CDR3 is TGTGCCAGCAGTCGACGGACTAGCGGGGTTTACGAGCAGTACTTC. It is translated as CASSRRTSGVYEQYF.

The gene calls are TRBV2 and TRBJ2-3, with 9 positions matching TRBD1. CDR3 length: 15 amino acids. Germline lookup yields CDR1 SNHLY and CDR2 FYNNEI. Trimming at V came to 5 bases and at J to 0 bases, leaving 3 bases not matched to a gene. For the CDR3, the DNA is TGTGCCAGCAGTACAGGGGGCGCGAGCACAGATACGCAGTATTTT. Its protein product is CASSTGGASTDTQYF.

The V and J genes are TRBV18 and TRBJ2-3, with 8 positions matching TRBD2. Trimming at V came to 1 base and at J to 6 bases, leaving 6 bases not matched to a gene. Germline CDR1 KGHSH, CDR2 LQKENI. This CDR3 is 15 amino acids long. The CDR3 here is CASSPLAGQGDTQYF. The CDR3 nucleotides read TGTGCCAGCTCACCACTAGCGGGGCAAGGGGATACGCAGTATTTT.

This clone has just one count. The chain couples TRBV10-3 to TRBJ2-3; TRBD2 matches at 8 bases. Trimming at V came to 2 bases and at J to 4 bases, leaving 11 bases not matched to a gene. This CDR3 spans 17 amino acids. Germline CDR1 and CDR2: ENHRY and SYGVKD. In DNA, the CDR3 is TGTGCCATCAGTGAGAGTTCCTGGCGGGGGGCCCCAGATACGCAGTATTTT. Translated: CAISESSWRGAPDTQYF.

This chain uses TRBV7-9 with TRBJ2-3, with TRBD2 matching 8 bases. Germline values: CDR1 SEHNR, CDR2 FQNEAQ (reference sequence). This CDR3 spans 18 amino acids. V lost 4 bases and J lost 0; bases outside the gene matches: 12. The CDR3, as DNA: TGTGCCAGCAGCTCGAGAGGCGGGAGGTTAACTAGCACAGATACGCAGTATTTT. Its protein is CASSSRGGRLTSTDTQYF.

The chain uses TRBV7-6 and TRBJ2-6, with D possibly TRBD1 on 5 matching bases. Between the trimmed V and J ends, which lost 5 bases and 0 bases, there was a span of 17 bases. There are 18 residues in the CDR3. The germline V gene has CDR1 SGHVS and CDR2 FNYEAQ. The CDR3 is CASSPMGSGYSGANVLTF. The DNA of the CDR3 is TGTGCCAGCAGCCCGATGGGCTCAGGGTACTCTGGGGCCAACGTCCTGACTTTC.

V and J are TRBV29-1 and TRBJ2-5; 9 positions agree with TRBD1. This CDR3 spans 15 amino acids. After removal of 6 bases from V and 5 bases from J, the junction contained 13 bases not matched to a gene. CDR1 is SQVTM, CDR2 ANQGSEA, per germline. CDR3 region: CSVGQGIRFKETQYF. The CDR3 nucleotides read TGCAGCGTCGGACAGGGGATCAGATTCAAGGAGACCCAGTACTTC.

The chain uses TRBV30 and TRBJ2-3, with D possibly TRBD2 on 6 matching bases. Germline values: CDR1 GTSNPN, CDR2 SVGIG (reference sequence). The V end was cut by 4 bases, the J end by 6 bases, with 11 bases between. This CDR3 is built from 12 residues. The CDR3 sequence: CAWNAGQDTQYF. The CDR3 DNA reads as TGTGCCTGGAATGCGGGGCAGGATACGCAGTATTTT.

This chain links TRBV29-1 with TRBJ1-1; 8 bases agree with TRBD1. The germline V gene has CDR1 SQVTM and CDR2 ANQGSEA. The CDR3 is 13 residues long. J lost 6 bases, V lost 4 bases, and 7 bases had no gene match. CDR3 sequence reads: CSVAAGGRSEAFF. The CDR3 DNA sequence: TGCAGCGTTGCGGCAGGGGGCAGATCTGAAGCTTTCTTT.

The chain carries TRBV5-1 and TRBJ2-7, with 8 bases fitting TRBD2. Losses at the gene ends were 0 bases for V and 8 bases for J; bases not matched to a gene: 10. The CDR3 is 15 residues long. In germline, CDR1 is SGHRS, CDR2 YFSETQ. The CDR3 DNA follows: TGCGCCAGCAGCTTGGAGACTAGCGAGAGTTCCCAGCAGTACTTC. It encodes CASSLETSESSQQYF.

The chain carries TRBV6-5 and TRBJ1-3; 8 positions match TRBD1. V was clipped by 6 bases and J by 7 bases; unmatched bases: 8. CDR1 and CDR2 (germline): MNHEY, SVGAGI. The CDR3 consists of 14 residues. DNA of the CDR3: TGTGCCAGCAGGCCGACAGGGGAAGGGAACACCATATATTTT. Translation gives CASRPTGEGNTIYF.

This chain joins TRBV27 and TRBJ1-4, with D possibly being TRBD1 (6 bases). V lost 7 bases, J lost 3 bases, and 9 bases lay in between. The germline V gene has CDR1 MNHEY and CDR2 SMNVEV (reference sequence). This CDR3 has 13 amino acids. CDR3 sequence: CASKDRSNEKLFF. The CDR3 DNA is TGTGCCAGCAAGGACAGATCTAATGAAAAACTGTTTTTT.

This clone has more than one count but fewer than ten. The sample carries other DNA sequences with the same CDR3. The V call is TRBV5-1, the J call TRBJ1-1, with 8 bases lining up with TRBD1. This CDR3 region has 15 residues. V shed 1 base, J shed 1 base, and the junction held 3 bases outside the gene matches. The germline gives CDR1 SGHRS, CDR2 YFSETQ. The CDR3 bases are TGCGCCAGCAGCTTGTCCGGGACAGGGAACACTGAAGCTTTCTTT. Translating it yields CASSLSGTGNTEAFF.

The chain couples TRBV27 to TRBJ2-7; D is unclear. The length of the CDR3 is 13 residues. CDR1 and CDR2 (germline): MNHEY, SMNVEV (reference sequence). V was shortened by 4 bases and J by 0 bases, with 7 bases between the two germline ends. The CDR3 sequence: CASSSAFSYEQYF. The CDR3 nucleotides read TGTGCCAGCAGTTCCGCGTTCTCCTACGAGCAGTACTTC.